The clone carrying this T cell receptor beta chain was detected only a few times. Time point denoted: sample taken at primary tumor resection. Unsorted samples of tumor, nontumor lung or frozen PBMC had their whole RNA sequenced. 72 TRACERx patients with early, untreated non-small cell lung cancer donated samples. The data originate from a study of spatial heterogeneity in lung cancer. Study information: A consistent excess of beta-chain over alpha-chain sequences was detected. In raw reads, more than eight appearances on average were recorded for each unique TCR and UMI combination.

From germline, CDR1 is SGHDT and CDR2 YYEEEE. V was pared by 1 base and J by 3 bases, with 13 bases between. The length of the CDR3 is 15 residues. All TCR cDNA molecules were individually tagged with a unique molecular identifier. TCRdb re-derived calls from the 5' RACE reads in MiXCR, one entry per CDR3 protein. The table shows more than 85,000 distinct CDR3 sequences, with approximately 8.5% occurring only once. The sample was PBMCs, taken at surgery. The rearrangement links TRBV5-6 to TRBJ1-2; a possible D gene is TRBD1 (5 bases). The TCR was taken from a male donor with early-stage non-small cell lung cancer. The CDR3 region has the DNA TGTGCCAGCAGCTTGCGGTCAGGGCCAGACTATGGCTACACCTTC. Residues: CASSLRSGPDYGYTF. The whole variable domain, filled in from reference TRBV5-6 and TRBJ1-2, reads DAGVTQSPTHLIKTRGQQVTLRCSPKSGHDTVSWYQQALGQGPQFIFQYYEEEERQRGNFPDRFSGHQFPNYSSELNVNALLLGDSALYLCASSLRSGPDYGYTFGSGTRLTVV.